This TCR beta chain was sequenced for a study of T cells in Graves' hyperthyroidism and ophthalmopathy. When ophthalmopathy did not progress within 18 months, Graves' hyperthyroidism was considered stable. Germline assignment: CDR1 SGHRS and CDR2 YFSETQ. The CDR3 totals 11 residues. V was cut by 5 bases and J by 4 bases, with 4 bases left in between. RNA transcripts served as the template for amplifying TCR beta CDR3 regions. A set of HTBI primers served as the primers for a first-round RT-PCR of the TCR CDR3. TCRdb reprocessed the multiplex PCR reads via MiXCR and lists one record per CDR3 protein. The repertoire includes fewer than 350,000 distinct CDR3 sequences, 21% of them detected once, and around 45% sits in the top ten.

The clonotype originates from a woman aged 45-59 years with Graves' hyperthyroidism. The V call is TRBV5-1, the J call TRBJ1-3; D call uncertain. Sequencing input: blood. CDR3 sequence: CASSIGNTIYF. The CDR3 DNA follows: TGCGCCAGCAGTATCGGAAACACCATATATTTT. The variable domain in full, completed from reference TRBV5-1 and TRBJ1-3, reads KAGVTQTPRYLIKTRGQQVTLSCSPISGHRSVSWYQQTPGQGLQFLFEYFSETQRNKGNFPGRFSGRQFSNSRSEMNVSTLELGDSALYLCASSIGNTIYFGEGSWLTVV.